These T cell receptor beta chains were read from a single sample in a study of cytomegalovirus exposure and HLA in healthy donors. Assay: immunoSEQ multiplex PCR; the TCRdb copy retains only in-frame clones and omits some. This table holds approximately 160,000 clones, over 60% found once. The sequenced sample consisted of PBMCs. Source of these receptors: a woman aged 25 to 39 in good health and CMV-seronegative. The CDR3 runs from the conserved cysteine through the conserved F or W. D genes are given only for firm matches.

>TRBV7-2|TRBD1|TRBJ2-5
CASSLDRYQETQYF
TGTGCCAGCAGCTTGGACAGGTACCAAGAGACCCAGTACTTC
>TRBV7-3|TRBD2|TRBJ2-7
CASSPGLASYEQYF
TGTGCCAGCAGCCCCGGACTAGCGTCCTACGAGCAGTACTTC
>TRBV5-5|TRBD2|TRBJ2-7
CASSTGTSIYEQYF
TGTGCCAGCAGCACCGGGACTAGTATCTACGAGCAGTACTTC
>TRBV5-1|TRBD1|TRBJ1-2
CASSSRTGGGYPF
TGCGCCAGCAGCTCGAGGACAGGGGGTGGCTACCCCTTC
>TRBV5-8|.|TRBJ2-4
CASSYGRGTGNIQYF
TGTGCCAGCAGCTATGGCCGTGGTACGGGGAACATTCAGTACTTC
>TRBV28|.|TRBJ1-2
CASKPLDNYGYTF
TGTGCCAGCAAACCCCTTGACAATTATGGCTACACCTTC
>TRBV2|TRBD2|TRBJ2-5
CASSVASGGRGQYF
TGTGCCAGCAGTGTCGCTAGCGGGGGCAGAGGCCAGTACTTC
>TRBV5-8|TRBD1|TRBJ1-4
CASRTRVTRGQKNEKLFF
TGTGCCAGCAGAACACGCGTTACTAGGGGACAGAAAAATGAAAAACTGTTTTTT
>TRBV7-8|.|TRBJ2-3
CASSPGTAADTQYF
TGTGCCAGCAGCCCCGGGACTGCCGCAGATACGCAGTATTTT
>TRBV10-3|.|TRBJ2-3
CAISESQASDTQYF
TGTGCCATCAGTGAGTCGCAGGCTTCAGATACGCAGTATTTT
>TRBV5-5|.|TRBJ2-2
CASSFRGSGPPGELFF
TGTGCCAGCAGCTTCAGGGGATCAGGCCCTCCGGGGGAGCTGTTTTTT